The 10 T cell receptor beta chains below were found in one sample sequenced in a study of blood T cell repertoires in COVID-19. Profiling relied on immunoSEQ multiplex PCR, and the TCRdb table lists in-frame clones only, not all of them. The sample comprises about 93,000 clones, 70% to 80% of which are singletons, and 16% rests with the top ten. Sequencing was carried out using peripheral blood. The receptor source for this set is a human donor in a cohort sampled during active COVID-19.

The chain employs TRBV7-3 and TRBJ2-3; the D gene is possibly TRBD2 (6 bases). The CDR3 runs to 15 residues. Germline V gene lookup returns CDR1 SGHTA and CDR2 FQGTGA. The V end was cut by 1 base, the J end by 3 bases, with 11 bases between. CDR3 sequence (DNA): TGTGCCAGCAGCTTAAGGTCCAGCGGGACAGATACGCAGTATTTT. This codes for CASSLRSSGTDTQYF.

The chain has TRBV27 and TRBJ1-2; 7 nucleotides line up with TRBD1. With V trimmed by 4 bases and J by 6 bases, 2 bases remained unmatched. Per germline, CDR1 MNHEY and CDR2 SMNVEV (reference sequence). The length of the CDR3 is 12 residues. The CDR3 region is CASSSTGDGYTF. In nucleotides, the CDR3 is TGTGCCAGCAGTTCAACAGGGGATGGCTACACCTTC.

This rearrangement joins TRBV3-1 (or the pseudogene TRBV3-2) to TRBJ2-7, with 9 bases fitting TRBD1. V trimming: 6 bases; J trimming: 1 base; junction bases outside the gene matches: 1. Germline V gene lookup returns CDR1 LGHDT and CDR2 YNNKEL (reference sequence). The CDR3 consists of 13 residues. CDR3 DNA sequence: TGTGCCAGCAGGGGACAGGGATCCTACGAGCAGTACTTC. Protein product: CASRGQGSYEQYF.

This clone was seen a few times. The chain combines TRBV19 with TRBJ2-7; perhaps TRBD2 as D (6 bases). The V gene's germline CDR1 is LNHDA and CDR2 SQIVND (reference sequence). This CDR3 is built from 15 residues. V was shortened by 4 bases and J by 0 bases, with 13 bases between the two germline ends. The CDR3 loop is CASSTGDSASYEQYF. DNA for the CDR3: TGTGCCAGTAGTACCGGGGACTCAGCCTCCTACGAGCAGTACTTC.

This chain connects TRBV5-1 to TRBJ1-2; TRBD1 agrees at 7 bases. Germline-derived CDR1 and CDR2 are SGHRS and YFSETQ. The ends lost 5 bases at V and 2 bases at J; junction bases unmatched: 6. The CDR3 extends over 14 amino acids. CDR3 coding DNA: TGCGCCAGCAGATTCGGGACAGACAACTATGGCTACACCTTC. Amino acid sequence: CASRFGTDNYGYTF.

CDR3 amino acids: CASSQGTGANSPLHF. The CDR3 coding sequence is TGTGCCAGCAGCCAAGGCACAGGGGCTAATTCACCCCTCCACTTT. The rearrangement links TRBV3-1 (or the pseudogene TRBV3-2) to TRBJ1-6; 7 bases align to TRBD1. The CDR3 consists of 15 residues. Per germline, CDR1 LGHDT and CDR2 YNNKEL (reference sequence). V gave up 1 base and J gave up 6 bases; unmatched junction bases: 3.

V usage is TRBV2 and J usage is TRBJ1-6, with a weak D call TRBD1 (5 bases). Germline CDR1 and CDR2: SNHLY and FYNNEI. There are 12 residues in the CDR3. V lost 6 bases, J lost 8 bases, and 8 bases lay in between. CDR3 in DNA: TGTGCCAGCAGGGGGCCAGATTCACCCCTCCACTTT. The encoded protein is CASRGPDSPLHF.

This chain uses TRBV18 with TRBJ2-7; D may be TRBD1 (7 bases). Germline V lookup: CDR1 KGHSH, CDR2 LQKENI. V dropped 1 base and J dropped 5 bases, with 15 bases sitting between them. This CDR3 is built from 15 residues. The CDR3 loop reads CASSPRQGGTDEQYF. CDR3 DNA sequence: TGTGCCAGCTCACCACGACAGGGCGGGACGGACGAGCAGTACTTC.

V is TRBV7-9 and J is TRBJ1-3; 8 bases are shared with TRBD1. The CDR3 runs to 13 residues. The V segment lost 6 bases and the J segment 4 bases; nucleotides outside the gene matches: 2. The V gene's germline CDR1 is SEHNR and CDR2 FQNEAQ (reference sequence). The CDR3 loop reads CASRGTGGNTIYF. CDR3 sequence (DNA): TGTGCCAGCAGGGGGACAGGCGGAAACACCATATATTTT.

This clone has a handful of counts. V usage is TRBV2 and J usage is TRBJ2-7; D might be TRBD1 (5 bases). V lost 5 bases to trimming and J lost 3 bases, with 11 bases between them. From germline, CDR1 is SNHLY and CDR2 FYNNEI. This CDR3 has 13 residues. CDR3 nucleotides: TGTGCCAGCAGTTCAGACAGACTCTACGAGCAGTACTTC. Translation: CASSSDRLYEQYF.